A selection of T cell receptor beta chains follows, all from one sample in a study of Graves' ophthalmopathy and Graves' hyperthyroidism. TCRdb fed the multiplex PCR reads into MiXCR, producing one record per CDR3 protein. The sample holds approximately 150,000 distinct CDR3 sequences; 35% to 50% are singletons and the top ten take around 9.3%. The material sequenced was peripheral blood. These receptor sequences come from a man in his thirties or forties with Graves' ophthalmopathy. The CDR3 runs from the conserved cysteine through the conserved F or W. A D gene is named only where the DNA matches it firmly. The size entry is marked missing in some rows and otherwise reads once, few, many or a size class.

j_gene | v_gene | abundance | d_gene | CDR3aa | CDR3nt
TRBJ2-7 | TRBV28 | few | TRBD1 | CASSEPGTGTYEQYF | TGTGCCAGCAGTGAACCCGGGACAGGGACCTACGAGCAGTACTTC
TRBJ1-6 | TRBV25-1 | . | . | CASTAKSSYNSPLHF | TGTGCCAGCACCGCGAAGAGCTCCTATAATTCACCCCTCCACTTT
TRBJ1-1 | TRBV12-3/TRBV12-4 | . | . | CASSLANSYTGAFF | TGTGCCAGCAGTTTAGCGAACTCATACACTGGAGCTTTCTTT
TRBJ2-5 | TRBV24-1 | . | TRBD1 | CATSHPAQGSRETQYF | TGTGCCACCAGCCACCCGGCACAGGGGAGTCGAGAGACCCAGTACTTC
TRBJ2-7 | TRBV6-1 | few | . | CASSEEGGVTLNEQYF | TGTGCCAGCAGTGAAGAGGGGGGGGTTACCCTAAACGAGCAGTACTTC
TRBJ2-6 | TRBV28 | many | . | CASSWDTAGANVLTF | TGTGCCAGCAGTTGGGACACCGCTGGGGCCAACGTCCTGACTTTC
TRBJ2-5 | TRBV7-2 | many | . | CASSLAHPGAVQTQYF | TGTGCCAGCAGCTTAGCCCACCCGGGGGCCGTGCAAACCCAGTACTTC
TRBJ2-5 | TRBV9 | many | . | CASSPRRVGNQETQYF | TGTGCCAGCAGCCCCCGTCGGGTAGGAAACCAAGAGACCCAGTACTTC
TRBJ2-5 | TRBV28 | many | TRBD1 | CASSSGTDQETQYF | TGTGCCAGCAGCTCCGGGACAGATCAAGAGACCCAGTACTTC
TRBJ2-1 | TRBV24-1 | many | . | CATSSRDPLNEQFF | TGTGCCACCAGCTCCAGGGATCCCCTCAATGAGCAGTTCTTC
TRBJ2-7 | TRBV6-5 | many | TRBD2 | CASSYGLADYEQYF | TGTGCCAGCAGTTATGGACTAGCGGACTACGAGCAGTACTTC
TRBJ1-1 | TRBV6-5 | . | . | CASTYTAGDTEAFF | TGTGCCAGCACGTATACTGCCGGGGACACTGAAGCTTTCTTT
TRBJ2-5 | TRBV7-2 | . | TRBD2 | CASSSPRLAGKTQYF | TGTGCCAGCAGCTCGCCCCGACTAGCGGGAAAGACCCAGTACTTC
TRBJ1-6 | TRBV20-1 | . | TRBD1 | CSARDAGTGGYNSPLHF | TGCAGTGCTAGAGATGCAGGGACAGGAGGTTATAATTCACCCCTCCACTTT
TRBJ2-7 | TRBV3-1 | . | TRBD2 | CASSQGLAGEGEQYF | TGTGCCAGCAGCCAAGGCCTAGCGGGAGAAGGCGAGCAGTACTTC
TRBJ2-5 | TRBV7-2 | many | TRBD1 | CASSLGQGEEETQYF | TGTGCCAGCAGCTTAGGGCAGGGGGAAGAAGAGACCCAGTACTTC
TRBJ1-1 | TRBV28 | once | . | CASSLTETNTEAFF | TGTGCCAGCAGTCTAACAGAGACGAACACTGAAGCTTTCTTT
TRBJ2-5 | TRBV12-3/TRBV12-4 | . | . | CASNPGGQGETQYF | TGTGCCAGCAATCCCGGGGGCCAGGGGGAGACCCAGTACTTC
TRBJ2-7 | TRBV9 | . | TRBD1 | CASTAGGQGRDEQYF | TGTGCCAGCACCGCTGGGGGACAGGGCCGGGACGAGCAGTACTTC
TRBJ2-7 | TRBV6-1 | many | . | CASSETGGSNEQYF | TGTGCCAGCAGTGAAACCGGGGGCTCTAACGAGCAGTACTTC
TRBJ1-1 | TRBV6-2/TRBV6-3 | many | . | CASSYSRVVDTEAFF | TGTGCCAGCAGTTACTCACGGGTGGTTGACACTGAAGCTTTCTTT
TRBJ1-2 | TRBV19 | . | . | CATSRGYYGYTF | TGTGCCACATCCCGGGGCTACTATGGCTACACCTTC
TRBJ2-5 | TRBV12-3/TRBV12-4 | many | . | CASNKGWETQYF | TGTGCCAGCAACAAAGGGTGGGAGACCCAGTACTTC
TRBJ2-4 | TRBV4-2 | many | TRBD2 | CASSQDSASGNIQYF | TGTGCCAGCAGCCAAGATTCGGCTAGCGGAAACATTCAGTACTTC
TRBJ1-5 | TRBV6-2/TRBV6-3 | many | . | CASSYQGYSNQPQHF | TGTGCCAGCAGTTATCAGGGCTATAGCAATCAGCCCCAGCATTTT
TRBJ1-1 | TRBV25-1 | many | . | CASSIGRTTEAFF | TGTGCCAGCAGTATCGGACGTACCACTGAAGCTTTCTTT
TRBJ2-5 | TRBV6-5 | many | . | CASRRDRRETQYF | TGTGCCAGCAGACGCGACAGGAGAGAGACCCAGTACTTC
TRBJ1-2 | TRBV12-3/TRBV12-4 | many | . | CASREGRGNGGYTF | TGTGCCAGCAGAGAGGGACGGGGGAACGGGGGCTACACCTTC
TRBJ1-1 | TRBV12-3/TRBV12-4 | . | . | CASSLAPKEKAFF | TGTGCCAGCAGTTTAGCACCCAAGGAAAAAGCTTTCTTT
TRBJ2-7 | TRBV12-3/TRBV12-4 | . | TRBD2 | CASGPISGSPYEQYF | TGTGCCAGCGGACCAATTAGCGGGAGCCCATACGAGCAGTACTTC
TRBJ1-1 | TRBV6-2/TRBV6-3 | . | TRBD1 | CASSYKGTVPFF | TGTGCCAGCAGTTACAAGGGGACAGTTCCTTTCTTT
TRBJ2-7 | TRBV27 | . | . | CASVGKPYEQYF | TGTGCCAGCGTCGGGAAACCCTACGAGCAGTACTTC
TRBJ2-7 | TRBV6-5 | . | . | CASSYIGEGVYEQYF | TGTGCCAGCAGTTACATCGGTGAGGGGGTATACGAGCAGTACTTC
TRBJ2-7 | TRBV12-3/TRBV12-4 | few | . | CASRAGGGTYEQYF | TGTGCCAGCAGGGCCGGCGGGGGCACCTACGAGCAGTACTTC
TRBJ1-1 | TRBV28 | many | . | CASIVNTEAFF | TGTGCCAGCATCGTGAACACTGAAGCTTTCTTT
TRBJ1-6 | TRBV5-5 | many | . | CASSLAGGSSYNSPLHF | TGTGCCAGCAGCTTGGCTGGAGGCAGCTCCTATAATTCACCCCTCCACTTT
TRBJ1-2 | TRBV6-2/TRBV6-3 | . | . | CASRGRSGYTF | TGTGCCAGCCGAGGGAGGAGTGGCTACACCTTC
TRBJ1-2 | TRBV4-1 | . | TRBD1 | CASSQEPGQGAYGYTF | TGCGCCAGCAGCCAAGAACCCGGACAGGGTGCCTATGGCTACACCTTC
TRBJ1-1 | TRBV6-5 | . | . | CASSYWGAAEAFF | TGTGCCAGCAGTTACTGGGGGGCCGCTGAAGCTTTCTTT
TRBJ1-5 | TRBV6-2/TRBV6-3 | many | . | CASNTQPQHF | TGTGCCAGCAACACTCAGCCCCAGCATTTT
TRBJ2-2 | TRBV30 | many | TRBD2 | CAWAKLAGSTGELFF | TGTGCCTGGGCGAAACTAGCGGGAAGCACCGGGGAGCTGTTTTTT
TRBJ2-2 | TRBV27 | many | TRBD2 | CASSLSRLAGVSGELFF | TGTGCCAGCAGTTTATCGCGGCTAGCGGGAGTATCTGGGGAGCTGTTTTTT
TRBJ1-3 | TRBV6-2/TRBV6-3 | . | TRBD1 | CASSYSIAPGDRPSSRNTIYF | TGTGCCAGCAGTTACTCGATAGCGCCGGGGGACAGGCCCTCATCACGAAACACCATATATTTT
TRBJ1-1 | TRBV20-1 | many | . | CSAPGRGQRIEAFF | TGCAGTGCTCCCGGGAGAGGGCAGAGAATTGAAGCTTTCTTT
TRBJ2-7 | TRBV12-3/TRBV12-4 | many | . | CASSSGYEQYF | TGTGCCTCCAGCAGTGGCTACGAGCAGTACTTC
TRBJ2-7 | TRBV6-5 | . | . | CASSYGIPGAPNYEQYF | TGTGCCAGCAGTTACGGAATCCCGGGCGCGCCAAACTACGAGCAGTACTTC
TRBJ1-6 | TRBV12-3/TRBV12-4 | . | . | CASSFELGSPLHF | TGTGCCAGCAGTTTCGAGCTCGGATCACCCCTCCACTTT
TRBJ2-7 | TRBV6-5 | many | . | CASSYSSGDGGKRVEQYF | TGTGCCAGCAGTTACTCTTCGGGTGATGGGGGGAAGCGGGTCGAGCAGTACTTC
TRBJ2-2 | TRBV12-3/TRBV12-4 | many | TRBD2 | CASSLGAGGTGELFF | TGTGCCAGCAGTTTAGGTGCGGGAGGAACCGGGGAGCTGTTTTTT
TRBJ2-5 | TRBV6-2/TRBV6-3 | . | . | CASSYNGRQETQYF | TGTGCCAGCAGTTACAACGGTCGTCAAGAGACCCAGTACTTC
TRBJ2-5 | TRBV7-2 | many | . | CASSLASETQYF | TGTGCCAGCAGCTTAGCCTCTGAGACCCAGTACTTC
TRBJ1-1 | TRBV12-3/TRBV12-4 | . | . | CASTLLQGGTEAFF | TGTGCCAGCACCCTCCTACAGGGTGGCACTGAAGCTTTCTTT
TRBJ2-7 | TRBV2 | many | TRBD2 | CASRRTSLYEQYF | TGTGCCAGCAGGCGGACTAGTCTCTACGAGCAGTACTTC
TRBJ2-7 | TRBV7-2 | . | . | CASSFRLAGEEQYF | TGTGCCAGCAGCTTCCGGCTAGCCGGTGAAGAGCAGTACTTC